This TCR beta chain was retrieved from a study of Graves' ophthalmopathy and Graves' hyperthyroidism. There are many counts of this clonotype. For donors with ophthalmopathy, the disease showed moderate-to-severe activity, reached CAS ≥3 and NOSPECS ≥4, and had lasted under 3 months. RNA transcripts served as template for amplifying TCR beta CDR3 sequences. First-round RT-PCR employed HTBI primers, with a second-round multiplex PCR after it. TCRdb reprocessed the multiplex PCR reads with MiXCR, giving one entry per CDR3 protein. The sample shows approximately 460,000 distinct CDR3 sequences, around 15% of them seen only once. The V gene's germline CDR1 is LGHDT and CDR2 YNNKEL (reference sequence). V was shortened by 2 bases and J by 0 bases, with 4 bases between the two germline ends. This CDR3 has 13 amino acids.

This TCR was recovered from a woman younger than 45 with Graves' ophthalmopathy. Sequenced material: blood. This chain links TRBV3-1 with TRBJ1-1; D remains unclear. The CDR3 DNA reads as TGTGCCAGCAGCCAATATATGAACACTGAAGCTTTCTTT. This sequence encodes CASSQYMNTEAFF.